These T cell receptor beta chains were read from a single sample in a study of CD8+CD57+ T cells in acquired aplastic anemia. MiXCR was run by TCRdb on the reads, yielding one entry per CDR3 protein. The sample lists 190,000 or so distinct CDR3 sequences, around 60% occurring once. The sequencing input was sorted CD4+, CD8+, or CD8+CD57+ T cells (not recorded which) from PBMCs. The receptors stem from a human donor in good health. Each CDR3 is given with its conserved first and last residue. Each record gives: V gene, CDR3 length, D gene, J gene, clone size, CDR3 DNA, CDR3 protein. A D gene is named only where the DNA matches it firmly. Rows give clone size only sometimes, using once, few, many, or a class for an expanded clone.

TRBV5-4	15	.	TRBJ1-1	many	TGTGCCAGCAGCCCCTCCGGGACGGTGAACACTGAAGCTTTCTTT	CASSPSGTVNTEAFF
TRBV7-2	16	TRBD1	TRBJ1-6	.	TGTGCCAGCAGCTTAGTGCAAGGACAGGTGAATTCACCCCTCCACTTT	CASSLVQGQVNSPLHF
TRBV2	14	TRBD1	TRBJ1-6	.	TGTGCCAGCAGCCAGGACAGGGGGGAATCACCCCTCCACTTT	CASSQDRGESPLHF
TRBV15	13	TRBD1	TRBJ1-6	.	TGTGCCACCAGGGGACAGGGGAATTCACCCCTCCACTTT	CATRGQGNSPLHF
TRBV7-9	13	.	TRBJ1-5	once	TGTGCCAGCAGCTTGAGAAAGGGCCAGCCCCAGCATTTT	CASSLRKGQPQHF
TRBV7-9	18	.	TRBJ1-1	.	TGTGCCAGCAGCTTAGCCAATGACATCTTTTGGTTGAGCACTGAAGCTTTCTTT	CASSLANDIFWLSTEAFF
TRBV7-9	16	.	TRBJ1-3	.	TGTGCCAGCAGCTTAGCGAGCTCGGTCTCTGGAAACACCATATATTTT	CASSLASSVSGNTIYF
TRBV7-9	16	TRBD2	TRBJ2-1	once	TGTGCCAGCAGCTTAGAAGCGGGAGAATACTACAATGAGCAGTTCTTC	CASSLEAGEYYNEQFF
TRBV11-2	15	TRBD2	TRBJ2-3	.	TGTGCCAGCACCCCGGGACTAGCGGGAGAAGATACGCAGTATTTT	CASTPGLAGEDTQYF
TRBV19	15	.	TRBJ1-5	few	TGTGCCAGTAGTATGTCCCCGGGGGGCAATCAGCCCCAGCATTTT	CASSMSPGGNQPQHF
TRBV19	16	.	TRBJ2-1	.	TGTGCCAGTAGTATGGTACACCAAGGATTTTACAATGAGCAGTTCTTC	CASSMVHQGFYNEQFF
TRBV25-1	14	.	TRBJ1-6	.	TGTGCCAGCAGGGAGGAGGGTGTCGGTTCACCCCTCCACTTT	CASREEGVGSPLHF
TRBV2	15	TRBD1	TRBJ2-7	many	TGTGCCAGCAGTGATTGGGCAGGGGGTTCCTACGAGCAGTACTTC	CASSDWAGGSYEQYF
TRBV7-3	13	TRBD1	TRBJ2-5	.	TGTGCCAGCAGCTGGACAGGGGGAGAGACCCAGTACTTC	CASSWTGGETQYF
TRBV5-6	16	.	TRBJ1-1	.	TGTGCCAGCAGCCTACTTACTTTCGAGAAGAACACTGAAGCTTTCTTT	CASSLLTFEKNTEAFF
TRBV7-8	12	.	TRBJ2-2	.	TGTGCCAGCAGCGGTGACACCGGGGAGCTGTTTTTT	CASSGDTGELFF
TRBV4-2	12	.	TRBJ2-7	.	TGTGCCAGCAGCCACCCTCAGGGCGAGCAGTACTTC	CASSHPQGEQYF
TRBV10-2	15	TRBD2	TRBJ2-3	few	TGCGCCAGCAGTGAGGCGGGGGGCCGGTCAGATACGCAGTATTTT	CASSEAGGRSDTQYF
TRBV10-2	13	.	TRBJ1-1	.	TGCGCCAGCAGTGTGGCCACCGAAACTGAAGCTTTCTTT	CASSVATETEAFF
TRBV7-9	15	.	TRBJ2-1	.	TGTGCCAGCAGCTTAGGGGCCCGCTCCTACAATGAGCAGTTCTTC	CASSLGARSYNEQFF
TRBV6-1	16	TRBD2	TRBJ2-3	.	TGTGCCAGCAGTGAAGGAGCGGGAGAGGGGGCAGATACGCAGTATTTT	CASSEGAGEGADTQYF
TRBV2	15	TRBD2	TRBJ2-1	.	TGTGCCAGCAAACCGGGACTAGCGGGGAACAATGAGCAGTTCTTC	CASKPGLAGNNEQFF
TRBV20-1	14	.	TRBJ1-6	.	TGCAGTGCTCCTGGACGGAATTATAATTCACCCCTCCACTTT	CSAPGRNYNSPLHF
TRBV24-1	17	TRBD2	TRBJ2-5	.	TGTGCCACCAGTGAGGGTGCTAGCGGGACGTACCAAGAGACCCAGTACTTC	CATSEGASGTYQETQYF
TRBV20-1	14	.	TRBJ2-2	.	TGCAGTGCTAGATTCAGGGGGGACACCGGGGAGCTGTTTTTT	CSARFRGDTGELFF
TRBV25-1	15	TRBD1	TRBJ1-2	.	TGTGCCAGCAGCGGAAAGGGACAGGGCGACTATGGCTACACCTTC	CASSGKGQGDYGYTF
TRBV24-1	18	TRBD1	TRBJ1-1	.	TGTGCCACCATCTCTTCCCTCCGATCGGGACAGAGGAACACTGAAGCTTTCTTT	CATISSLRSGQRNTEAFF
TRBV6-5	12	TRBD1	TRBJ2-7	.	TGTGCCAGCAGATCACAGGGGTGGGAGCAGTACTTC	CASRSQGWEQYF
TRBV12-5	13	.	TRBJ2-1	many	TGTGCTAGTGGTTTGGGCCACTACAATGAGCAGTTCTTC	CASGLGHYNEQFF
TRBV19	11	.	TRBJ2-3	.	TGTGCCAGTAGTATAGGGGATACGCAGTATTTT	CASSIGDTQYF
TRBV20-1	13	.	TRBJ1-2	once	TGCAGTGCATCGGACCTTCGGGGCTATGGCTACACCTTC	CSASDLRGYGYTF
TRBV20-1	13	TRBD2	TRBJ2-7	.	TGCAGTGCTTCCCTAGCGGGAGTCGGCGAGCAGTACTTC	CSASLAGVGEQYF
TRBV19	15	.	TRBJ1-5	.	TGTGCCAGTAGTATAGGCCCCGCTGCGGGTCAGCCCCAGCATTTT	CASSIGPAAGQPQHF
TRBV20-1	14	.	TRBJ1-5	many	TGCAGTGCTAGAGATACGACAGAGAATCAGCCCCAGCATTTT	CSARDTTENQPQHF
TRBV5-1	14	TRBD1	TRBJ1-2	.	TGCGCCAGTAAGGATACCGGGACAGGGGATGGCTACACCTTC	CASKDTGTGDGYTF
TRBV7-3	14	.	TRBJ2-1	.	TGTGCCAGCAGCACAGGGGGGACTAGGGATGAGCAGTTCTTC	CASSTGGTRDEQFF
TRBV7-6	14	.	TRBJ2-5	few	TGTGCCAGTAGCTTAGGGGGGGCCAGGGAGACCCAGTACTTC	CASSLGGARETQYF
TRBV11-2	15	.	TRBJ2-7	.	TGTGCCAGCAGCTTAGAGCCTGGGGAGTCCTACGAGCAGTACTTC	CASSLEPGESYEQYF
TRBV6-5	13	.	TRBJ2-7	.	TGCTCCAGCAGTTACTCAGCGACCTACGAGCAGTACTTC	CSSSYSATYEQYF
TRBV7-9	14	.	TRBJ2-3	.	TGTGCCAGCAGCTTGCGGGAAGGCACAGATACGCAGTATTTT	CASSLREGTDTQYF
TRBV20-1	13	.	TRBJ2-7	.	TGCAGTGCTAAGAGGGCAGGGGACTACGAGCAGTACTTC	CSAKRAGDYEQYF
TRBV4-1	14	.	TRBJ2-1	many	TGCGCCAGCAGCCAAGAACCCAACTACAATGAGCAGTTCTTC	CASSQEPNYNEQFF
TRBV7-9	16	TRBD2	TRBJ2-2	.	TGTGCCAGCAGCAAACTAGCGGGAGATTTAGCCGGGGAGCTGTTTTTT	CASSKLAGDLAGELFF
TRBV15	15	TRBD1	TRBJ1-1	.	TGTGCCACTAGCAGGGGGGGGGGTTCGAACACTGAAGCTTTCTTT	CATSRGGGSNTEAFF
TRBV10-2	13	.	TRBJ2-7	.	TGCGCCAGCAGTAGGCAGAGCTTATACGAGCAGTACTTC	CASSRQSLYEQYF
TRBV6-1	18	.	TRBJ2-6	.	TGTGCCAGCAGTGAATGGGGCAGGGTTCTTACTGCGGCCAACGTCCTGACTTTC	CASSEWGRVLTAANVLTF
TRBV19	13	TRBD1	TRBJ1-2	few	TGTGCCAGTAGTTCTACAGGGGACTATGGCTACACCTTC	CASSSTGDYGYTF
TRBV6-2/TRBV6-3	13	.	TRBJ2-7	.	TGTGCCAGCAGTATACAGAGGACTTACGAGCAGTACTTC	CASSIQRTYEQYF